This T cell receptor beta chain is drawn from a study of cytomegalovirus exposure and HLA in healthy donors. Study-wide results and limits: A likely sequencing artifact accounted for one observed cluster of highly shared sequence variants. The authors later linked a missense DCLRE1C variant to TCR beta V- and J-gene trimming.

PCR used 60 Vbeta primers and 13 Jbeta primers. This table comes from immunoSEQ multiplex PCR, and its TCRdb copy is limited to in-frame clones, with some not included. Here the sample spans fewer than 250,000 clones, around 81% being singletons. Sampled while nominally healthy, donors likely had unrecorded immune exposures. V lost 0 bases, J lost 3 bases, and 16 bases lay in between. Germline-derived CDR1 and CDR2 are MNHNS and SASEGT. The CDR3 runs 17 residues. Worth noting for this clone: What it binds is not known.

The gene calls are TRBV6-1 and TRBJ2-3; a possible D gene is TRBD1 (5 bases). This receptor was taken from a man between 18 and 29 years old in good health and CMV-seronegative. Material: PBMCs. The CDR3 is CASSEAGHYRTTDTQYF. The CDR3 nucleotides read TGTGCCAGCAGTGAAGCCGGACACTACCGGACAACAGATACGCAGTATTTT.